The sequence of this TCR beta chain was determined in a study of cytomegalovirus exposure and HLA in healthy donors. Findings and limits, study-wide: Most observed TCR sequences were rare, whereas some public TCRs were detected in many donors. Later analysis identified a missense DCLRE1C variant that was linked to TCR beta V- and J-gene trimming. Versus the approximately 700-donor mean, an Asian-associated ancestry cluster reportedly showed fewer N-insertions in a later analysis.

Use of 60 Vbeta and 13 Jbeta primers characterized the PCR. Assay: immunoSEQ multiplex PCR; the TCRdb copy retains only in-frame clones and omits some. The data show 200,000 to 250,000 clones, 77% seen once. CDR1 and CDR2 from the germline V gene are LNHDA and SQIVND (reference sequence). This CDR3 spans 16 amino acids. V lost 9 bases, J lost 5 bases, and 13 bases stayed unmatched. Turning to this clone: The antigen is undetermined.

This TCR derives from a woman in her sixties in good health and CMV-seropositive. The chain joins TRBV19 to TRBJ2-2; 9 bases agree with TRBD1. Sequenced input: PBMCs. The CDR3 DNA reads TGTGCCAGCCATATGAGGGGGACAGGGAATACCGGGGAGCTGTTTTTT. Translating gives CASHMRGTGNTGELFF. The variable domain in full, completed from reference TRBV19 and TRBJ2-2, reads DGGITQSPKYLFRKEGQNVTLSCEQNLNHDAMYWYRQDPGQGLRLIYYSQIVNDFQKGDIAEGYSVSREKKESFPLTVTSAQKNPTAFYLCASHMRGTGNTGELFFGEGSRLTVL.